Following are 14 T cell receptor beta chains from one sample sequenced in a study of cytomegalovirus exposure and HLA in healthy donors. PCR was performed using 60 Vbeta and 13 Jbeta primers. Using immunoSEQ multiplex PCR, the repertoire was profiled, and TCRdb retains in-frame clones only, with some absent. Seen here are under 200,000 clones, roughly 82% observed once, and the top ten hold 2.6%. Material: PBMCs. These receptors were obtained from a woman between 50 and 59 years old in good health and CMV-seropositive.

The chain employs TRBV14 and TRBJ1-4, with D maybe TRBD1 (6 bases). The V gene lost 1 base and the J gene lost 10 bases, with 13 bases spanning the gap. The CDR3 length is 14 residues. Germline V gene lookup returns CDR1 SGHDN and CDR2 FVKESK. The CDR3 DNA is TGTGCCAGCAGCCAAGGGGACAAGGCCAGAAAACTGTTTTTT. Translated, it gives CASSQGDKARKLFF.

The genes are TRBV10-3 and TRBJ1-1; the D gene is possibly TRBD1 (5 bases). Trimming stripped 7 bases from V and 4 bases from J, with 13 bases between. This CDR3 spans 13 amino acids. Germline V gene sequence: CDR1 ENHRY, CDR2 SYGVKD. CDR3 loop: CAIISAGFTEAFF. CDR3 DNA sequence: TGTGCCATCATTTCGGCAGGGTTCACTGAAGCTTTCTTT.

The count of this clone is one. This sample includes further DNA sequences coding for the same CDR3. The chain links TRBV15 to TRBJ2-7, with D tentatively TRBD2 (5 bases). The CDR3 spans 14 residues. V was pared by 0 bases and J by 1 base, with 7 bases between. The germline CDR1 and CDR2 sequences are LNHNV and YYDKDF (reference sequence). The CDR3 reads CATSRDRGSYEQYF. In nucleotides, the CDR3 is TGTGCCACCAGCAGAGATCGGGGATCCTACGAGCAGTACTTC.

The chain combines TRBV13 with TRBJ2-3; 15 bases are a match to TRBD2. The CDR3 runs 19 residues. Germline-derived CDR1 and CDR2 are PRHDT and FYEKMQ (reference sequence). V dropped 5 bases and J dropped 4; count of bases not matched to a gene: 13. The CDR3 nucleotides are TGTGCCAGCAGCATCTGGACTAGCGGGGGGGGGCCAGTAGCAGATACGCAGTATTTT. As protein: CASSIWTSGGGPVADTQYF. The entire variable domain, with the rest obtained from reference TRBV13 and TRBJ2-3, is as follows: AAGVIQSPRHLIKEKRETATLKCYPIPRHDTVYWYQQGPGQDPQFLISFYEKMQSDKGSIPDRFSAQQFSDYHSELNMSSLELGDSALYFCASSIWTSGGGPVADTQYFGPGTRLTVL.

The genes are TRBV6-5 and TRBJ2-5; 13 positions agree with TRBD2. The assigned J gene may be wrong: the sequence end matches TRBJ2-7 better. Per the germline V gene, CDR1 is MNHEY and CDR2 is SVGAGI. The CDR3 loop spans 14 amino acids. The CDR3 coding sequence is TGTGCCAGCAGGACTAGCGGGGGGACTTACGAGCAGTACTTC. Its translation is CASRTSGGTYEQYF.

V and J are TRBV6-5 and TRBJ2-5; TRBD2 might be the D (6 bases). Germline loops: CDR1 MNHEY, CDR2 SVGAGI. This CDR3 region has 14 residues. V shed 2 bases and J shed 4 bases, with 11 bases lying between them. CDR3 sequence (DNA): TGTGCCAGCAGTTACGGGCGGGGCTCAGAGACCCAGTACTTC. Translated: CASSYGRGSETQYF.

The chain is built from TRBV7-9 and TRBJ2-1; D is uncertain. V was cut by 2 bases and J by 0 bases, with 11 bases left in between. The V gene's germline CDR1 is SEHNR and CDR2 FQNEAQ (reference sequence). The CDR3 has 16 residues. The DNA of the CDR3 is TGTGCCAGCAGCTTATTAACCGTCAGCTCCTACAATGAGCAGTTCTTC. Encoded protein: CASSLLTVSSYNEQFF.

The rearrangement uses TRBV18 and TRBJ1-5; a weak D match, TRBD1 (6 bases). Germline V CDR1 and CDR2: KGHSH, LQKENI. Trimming removed 3 bases at V and 7 bases at J, with 13 bases between. CDR3 length: 14 amino acids. The CDR3 coding sequence is TGTGCCAGCTCACCGCAGGGGTCAGACCAGCCCCAGCATTTT. Translated, it gives CASSPQGSDQPQHF.

CDR3 loop: CASSFWGERETQYF. In DNA form, the CDR3 reads TGTGCCAGCAGTTTCTGGGGGGAGAGAGAGACCCAGTACTTC. The chain carries TRBV28 and TRBJ2-5; possibly TRBD2 for D (6 bases). The CDR3 covers 14 residues. CDR1 MDHEN and CDR2 SYDVKM come from the germline V gene. The V gene lost 3 bases and the J gene lost 4 bases, with 12 bases spanning the gap.

The chain employs TRBV28 and TRBJ2-7, with D possibly TRBD2 on 6 matching bases. The CDR3 has 13 amino acids. The germline CDR1 and CDR2 sequences are MDHEN and SYDVKM. Trimming cost V 2 bases and J 5 bases, with 10 bases left between them. The DNA of the CDR3 is TGTGCCAGCAGTTTAGGGGGGAAAAACGAGCAGTACTTC. This translates into CASSLGGKNEQYF.

Note on this clone: The germline gene is not matched at one end of the junction; a read error may be the cause. The V gene is TRBV7-7, the J gene TRBJ2-1; weak D call: TRBD2 (5 bases). This CDR3 spans 13 amino acids. Germline V gene sequence: CDR1 SSHAT, CDR2 FNYEAQ (reference sequence). CDR3 residues: CASSSITGNEQFF. For the CDR3, the DNA is TGTGCTAGCAGCTCTATCACGGGGAATGAGCAGTTCTTC.

The genes are TRBV7-9 and TRBJ2-7; a possible D gene is TRBD1 (6 bases). The CDR3 covers 13 residues. V lost 5 bases and J 0 bases, leaving 8 bases between the germline ends. Germline CDR1 SEHNR, CDR2 FQNEAQ (reference sequence). CDR3 region: CASSPGASYEQYF. CDR3 nucleotides: TGTGCCAGCAGCCCAGGGGCCTCCTACGAGCAGTACTTC.

The chain combines TRBV5-6 with TRBJ1-2, with 8 bases lining up with TRBD1. The CDR3 length is 15 residues. Germline values: CDR1 SGHDT, CDR2 YYEEEE. V gave up 5 bases and J gave up 4 bases; unmatched junction bases: 10. CDR3 in amino acids: CASSFGAQGAYGYTF. CDR3 nucleotide sequence: TGTGCCAGCAGTTTTGGGGCTCAGGGGGCCTATGGCTACACCTTC.

CDR3 sequence: CSVRLDLTDTQYF. Here the CDR3 DNA reads TGCAGCGTACGACTTGATTTGACAGATACGCAGTATTTT. The chain employs TRBV29-1 and TRBJ2-3; no clear D. Trimming took 6 bases from V and 3 from J, leaving 13 bases between them. The CDR3 length is 13 residues. The germline CDR1 and CDR2 sequences are SQVTM and ANQGSEA.